A single sample gave rise to the 22 T cell receptor beta chains below, sequenced in a study of cytomegalovirus exposure and HLA in healthy donors. The study ran its PCR with 60 Vbeta and 13 Jbeta primers. Profiling relied on immunoSEQ multiplex PCR, and the TCRdb table lists in-frame clones only, not all of them. The sample shows around 170,000 clones, roughly 80% of them seen only once. The sample was PBMCs. The receptors stem from a woman in her 50s in good health and CMV-seronegative.

A word on this clone: One junction end disagrees with the germline gene, perhaps due to a read error. The rearrangement links TRBV6-1 to TRBJ1-1; the match to TRBD1 covers 7 bases. The CDR3 length is 17 residues. Germline CDR1 MNHNS, CDR2 SASEGT. CDR3 loop: CASREGTDYFLNTEAFF. For the CDR3, the DNA is TGTGCCAGCAGAGAAGGGACAGACTACTTTTTGAACACTGAAGCTTTCTTT.

The chain has TRBV10-3 and TRBJ1-6; 8 bases are shared with TRBD1. V was clipped by 6 bases and J by 7 bases; unmatched bases: 5. The CDR3 runs to 14 residues. Germline values: CDR1 ENHRY, CDR2 SYGVKD. This CDR3 reads CAIRKTGVNSPLHF. DNA for the CDR3: TGTGCCATCAGAAAGACAGGGGTGAATTCACCCCTCCACTTT.

The chain employs TRBV2 and TRBJ1-1; D ambiguous. The V end was cut by 1 base, the J end by 8 bases, with 8 bases between. Germline V gives CDR1 SNHLY, CDR2 FYNNEI. This CDR3 comprises 12 residues. In DNA, the CDR3 is TGTGCCAGCAGTGAAGGGCGACTAGAAGCTTTCTTT. This gives the protein CASSEGRLEAFF.

The genes are TRBV4-1 and TRBJ2-3, with 7 bases that match TRBD2. The ends lost 4 bases at V and 5 bases at J; junction bases unmatched: 6. Germline assignment: CDR1 MGHRA and CDR2 YSYEKL. The CDR3 has 14 amino acids. CDR3 coding DNA: TGCGCCAGCAGCCGGGGCGGGGGTAAAGATACGCAGTATTTT. Protein: CASSRGGGKDTQYF.

The CDR3: CASSPGLIYGYTF. For the CDR3, the DNA is TGTGCCAGCAGCCCGGGACTGATCTATGGCTACACCTTC. The chain has TRBV7-8 and TRBJ1-2; D perhaps matches TRBD1 (5 bases). Trimming shortened V by 5 bases and J by 4 bases, and 11 bases separated the two germline ends. Germline V gene data show CDR1 as SGHVS and CDR2 as FQNEAQ. This CDR3 comprises 13 residues.

This chain links TRBV7-3 with TRBJ2-3; no definite D call. Germline CDR1 SGHTA, CDR2 FQGTGA. This CDR3 has 14 residues. Deletions cut 5 bases from V and 2 bases from J, with 11 bases between. CDR3 region: CASSPDISTDTQYF. Written as DNA, the CDR3 is TGTGCCAGCAGCCCTGACATCTCCACAGATACGCAGTATTTT. The whole variable domain, filled in from reference TRBV7-3 and TRBJ2-3, reads GAGVSQTPSNKVTEKGKYVELRCDPISGHTALYWYRQSLGQGPEFLIYFQGTGAADDSGLPNDRFFAVRPEGSVSTLKIQRTERGDSAVYLCASSPDISTDTQYFGPGTRLTVL.

The chain uses TRBV27 and TRBJ2-7; the match to TRBD1 covers 9 bases. Losses at the gene ends were 4 bases for V and 4 bases for J; bases not matched to a gene: 14. The CDR3 sequence is 17 residues long. The germline V gene encodes CDR1 MNHEY and CDR2 SMNVEV (reference sequence). As DNA, the CDR3 is TGTGCCAGCAGTTCAAGGCCCCGTGGGGGACAGGGTTACGAGCAGTACTTC. As protein: CASSSRPRGGQGYEQYF.

The chain links TRBV28 to TRBJ2-5; the match to TRBD1 covers 7 bases. V was clipped by 4 bases and J by 2 bases; unmatched bases: 1. CDR1 is MDHEN, CDR2 SYDVKM, per germline. CDR3 length: 13 amino acids. CDR3 amino acids: CASSSGQQETQYF. In nucleotides, the CDR3 is TGTGCCAGCAGTTCGGGACAGCAAGAGACCCAGTACTTC.

CDR3 in amino acids: CASSLGSGTYEQYF. CDR3 DNA sequence: TGCGCCAGCAGCTTGGGATCAGGGACCTACGAGCAGTACTTC. The rearrangement uses TRBV5-1 and TRBJ2-7, with TRBD1 as a possible D gene (5 bases). Germline V lookup: CDR1 SGHRS, CDR2 YFSETQ. The V end was cut by 0 bases, the J end by 2 bases, with 9 bases between. CDR3 length equals 14 residues. Together with reference TRBV5-1 and TRBJ2-7, the CDR3 gives the full variable domain: KAGVTQTPRYLIKTRGQQVTLSCSPISGHRSVSWYQQTPGQGLQFLFEYFSETQRNKGNFPGRFSGRQFSNSRSEMNVSTLELGDSALYLCASSLGSGTYEQYFGPGTRLTVT.

This sequence joins TRBV6-1 and TRBJ1-1; D is perhaps TRBD1 (5 bases). This CDR3 is built from 16 residues. V was cut by 1 base and J by 1 base, with 13 bases left in between. Looked up from germline, CDR1 is MNHNS and CDR2 is SASEGT. The CDR3 DNA reads as TGTGCCAGCAGTGAAGGGCAGGGTATTGCGAACACTGAAGCTTTCTTT. It translates to CASSEGQGIANTEAFF.

The genes are TRBV15 and TRBJ2-5; 7 positions agree with TRBD2. The germline CDR1 and CDR2 sequences are LNHNV and YYDKDF (reference sequence). The CDR3 spans 14 residues. V was clipped by 8 bases and J by 0 bases; unmatched bases: 6. This CDR3 is CATGSAGYQETQYF. Here the CDR3 DNA reads TGTGCCACCGGATCAGCGGGGTACCAAGAGACCCAGTACTTC.

The V gene is TRBV4-1, the J gene TRBJ2-1, with D perhaps matching TRBD2 (7 bases). CDR3 size: 19 residues. Germline V CDR1 and CDR2: MGHRA, YSYEKL. The germline V and J ends were trimmed by 3 bases and 1 base, with 22 bases remaining between them. The CDR3 here is CASSHERGGRGRSYNEQFF. DNA of the CDR3: TGCGCCAGCAGCCATGAGAGGGGGGGACGGGGGAGATCCTACAATGAGCAGTTCTTC.

V is TRBV7-8 and J is TRBJ1-1, with unresolved D. The germline V gene encodes CDR1 SGHVS and CDR2 FQNEAQ. The V end lost 1 base, the J end lost 0 bases, and 3 bases lay between the germline ends. The CDR3 spans 13 residues. The CDR3 sequence is CASSLELNTEAFF. DNA of the CDR3: TGTGCCAGCAGCTTAGAGCTGAACACTGAAGCTTTCTTT. Using reference TRBV7-8 and TRBJ1-1 for the parts outside the CDR3, the full variable domain is GAGVSQSPRYKVAKRGQDVALRCDPISGHVSLFWYQQALGQGPEFLTYFQNEAQLDKSGLPSDRFFAERPEGSVSTLKIQRTQQEDSAVYLCASSLELNTEAFFGQGTRLTVV.

This chain joins TRBV27 and TRBJ2-6, with 7 bases lining up with TRBD2. The CDR3 extends over 17 amino acids. The V and J ends lost 2 bases and 0 bases, in that order; junction bases with no gene match: 4. Germline CDR1 reads MNHEY; CDR2 reads SMNVEV (reference sequence). Here the CDR3 reads CASSLEAGPSGANVLTF. The CDR3 DNA sequence: TGTGCCAGCAGTTTAGAAGCGGGACCCTCTGGGGCCAACGTCCTGACTTTC.

The V call is TRBV19, the J call TRBJ1-5; D unclear. This CDR3 spans 15 amino acids. Germline V gene sequence: CDR1 LNHDA, CDR2 SQIVND (reference sequence). Trimming left V 5 bases short and J 1 base short, with 12 bases between. CDR3 in DNA: TGTGCCAGTAGTCCGCGACATACGAGCAATCAGCCCCAGCATTTT. Amino acid sequence: CASSPRHTSNQPQHF.

The genes are TRBV10-3 and TRBJ2-7, with D hard to call. With 0 bases removed from V and 2 bases from J, the gap between germline ends came to 8 bases. Germline V gene sequence: CDR1 ENHRY, CDR2 SYGVKD. This CDR3 is 14 amino acids long. The CDR3 region is CAISESYGTYEQYF. CDR3 coding DNA: TGTGCCATCAGTGAGTCATACGGTACCTACGAGCAGTACTTC.

The chain combines TRBV28 with TRBJ2-2; no clear D gene. From germline, CDR1 is MDHEN and CDR2 SYDVKM. V was shortened by 5 bases and J by 4 bases, with 14 bases between the two germline ends. The CDR3 has 15 amino acids. CDR3: CASSILGQATGELFF. DNA of the CDR3: TGTGCCAGCAGTATATTAGGTCAGGCCACCGGGGAGCTGTTTTTT.

The chain carries TRBV25-1 and TRBJ1-1; possibly TRBD1 for D (6 bases). Germline lookup yields CDR1 MGHDK and CDR2 SYGVNS. This CDR3 has 15 amino acids. Trimming shortened V by 3 bases and J by 4 bases, and 15 bases separated the two germline ends. Here the CDR3 reads CASSDPGQGSTEAFF. The CDR3 bases are TGTGCCAGCAGTGATCCGGGACAAGGGAGCACTGAAGCTTTCTTT.

The chain is built from TRBV19 and TRBJ2-3, with 8 bases matching TRBD2. The V gene's germline CDR1 is LNHDA and CDR2 SQIVND (reference sequence). This CDR3 region has 15 residues. The junction had 6 bases not matched to a gene; V was cut back by 7 bases and J by 0 bases. CDR3 nucleotide sequence: TGTGCCAGTACCCTTAGCGGGGCAAGCACAGATACGCAGTATTTT. Residues: CASTLSGASTDTQYF.

This chain links TRBV7-6 with TRBJ1-1; D gene uncertain. The V gene lost 1 base and the J gene lost 3 bases, with 6 bases spanning the gap. The CDR3 extends over 13 amino acids. CDR1 and CDR2 (germline): SGHVS, FNYEAQ. For the CDR3, the DNA is TGTGCCAGCAGCTTAGGGGAGGACACTGAAGCTTTCTTT. It yields the protein CASSLGEDTEAFF.

V usage is TRBV15 and J usage is TRBJ2-7, with 8 bases aligning to TRBD1. Germline V gene lookup returns CDR1 LNHNV and CDR2 YYDKDF (reference sequence). Trimming cost V 0 bases and J 3 bases; bases outside gene matches: 7. CDR3 size: 16 residues. CDR3 region: CATSRDRAGGIYEQYF. In nucleotides, the CDR3 is TGTGCCACCAGCAGAGATAGGGCAGGGGGCATCTACGAGCAGTACTTC.

This sequence joins TRBV6-1 and TRBJ1-2, with D possibly TRBD1 on 6 matching bases. Between the trimmed V and J ends, which lost 6 bases and 2 bases, there was a span of 10 bases. The CDR3 length is 13 residues. Germline loops: CDR1 MNHNS, CDR2 SASEGT. This chain's CDR3 is CASSPGQNYGYTF. CDR3 DNA sequence: TGTGCCAGCAGCCCGGGACAAAACTATGGCTACACCTTC.